A single sample is the source of the 18 T cell receptor beta chains below, sequenced in a study of cytomegalovirus exposure and HLA in healthy donors (dated by TCRdb to 2017 to 2019). The receptor library was made with the immunoSEQ multiplex PCR assay. The immuneACCESS repertoire file appears here via TCRdb, limited to in-frame rearrangements. These files lack a portion of the clones; in checked studies, under half of the deficit traces to unresolved V genes, and the cause of the others is not known. This sample has roughly 230,000 clones in its table, and about nine tenths of those were observed once. Together, the top ten hold around 3.3% of the sample. Source material: PBMCs. Receptor source: a woman under 40 in good health and CMV-seronegative.

This clone came up once. J is TRBJ2-7 and V is TRBV6-1; D perhaps matches TRBD1 (6 bases). There are 14 residues in the CDR3. Trimming shortened V by 5 bases and J by 3 bases, and 14 bases separated the two germline ends. The germline CDR1 and CDR2 sequences are MNHNS and SASEGT. The CDR3 coding sequence is TGTGCCAGCAGTCTGACAGGATTTGTCTACGAGCAGTACTTC. It translates to CASSLTGFVYEQYF.

This rearrangement joins TRBV10-3 to TRBJ2-5; 7 bases fit TRBD2. The trim removed 0 bases at V and 7 bases at J, leaving 8 bases unmatched. The CDR3 contains 15 residues. Per the germline V gene, CDR1 is ENHRY and CDR2 is SYGVKD. CDR3 coding DNA: TGTGCCATCAGTGAGTCGACCAGCGGGAAGGGGACCCAGTACTTC. Translating gives CAISESTSGKGTQYF.

The V call is TRBV28, the J call TRBJ2-3; D gene ambiguous. V shed 2 bases and J shed 2 bases, with 11 bases lying between them. The CDR3 length is 15 residues. Germline V gene sequence: CDR1 MDHEN, CDR2 SYDVKM. CDR3 in DNA: TGTGCCAGCAGTTTAGGCGACACCTCCACAGATACGCAGTATTTT. Protein product: CASSLGDTSTDTQYF. The full variable domain, its missing parts supplied by reference TRBV28 and TRBJ2-3, is DVKVTQSSRYLVKRTGEKVFLECVQDMDHENMFWYRQDPGLGLRLIYFSYDVKMKEKGDIPEGYSVSREKKERFSLILESASTNQTSMYLCASSLGDTSTDTQYFGPGTRLTVL.

The V call is TRBV5-1, the J call TRBJ1-2; D gene unclear. V was shortened by 0 bases and J by 4 bases, with 10 bases between the two germline ends. Germline-derived CDR1 and CDR2 are SGHRS and YFSETQ. There are 14 residues in the CDR3. This chain's CDR3 is CASSLAPSVYGYTF. In nucleotides, the CDR3 is TGCGCCAGCAGCTTGGCTCCCAGTGTCTATGGCTACACCTTC.

The gene calls are TRBV9 and TRBJ1-1; D gene uncertain. CDR3 length: 14 amino acids. Germline CDR1 SGDLS, CDR2 YYNGEE. V was clipped by 0 bases and J by 1 base, with 7 bases between them. CDR3 DNA sequence: TGTGCCAGCAGCGTAGGGGGATCGAACACTGAAGCTTTCTTT. Translation gives CASSVGGSNTEAFF.

The chain employs TRBV5-1 and TRBJ2-3, with 11 bases that match TRBD2. J gave up 2 bases and V 4 bases, and 6 bases lay outside the gene matches. Germline V gene data show CDR1 as SGHRS and CDR2 as YFSETQ. CDR3 length equals 16 residues. The CDR3 nucleotides read TGCGCCAGCAGCGCGGGACTAGCGGTGATCACAGATACGCAGTATTTT. Translated: CASSAGLAVITDTQYF.

The chain combines TRBV6-4 with TRBJ2-1, with TRBD1 as a possible D gene (6 bases). The CDR3 contains 15 residues. CDR1 MRHNA and CDR2 SNTAGT come from the germline V gene. Between the trimmed V and J ends, which lost 5 bases and 5 bases, there was a span of 16 bases. CDR3 DNA sequence: TGTGCCAGCAGTCCGTGGGTTGGGGGCAACAATGAGCAGTTCTTC. Its translation: CASSPWVGGNNEQFF.

This chain uses TRBV6-1 with TRBJ2-7; the D gene could be TRBD1 or TRBD2 (5 bases each). V lost 3 bases, J lost 12 bases, and 12 bases lay in between. Germline CDR1 is MNHNS and CDR2 is SASEGT. The CDR3 contains 11 residues. CDR3: CASSDFSGGYF. The CDR3 nucleotides are TGTGCCAGCAGTGATTTTTCTGGGGGGTACTTC.

About this clone: Other DNA sequences from this sample encode an identical CDR3 as well. The V call is TRBV19, the J call TRBJ2-1; 11 nucleotides match TRBD2. Trimming took 3 bases from V and 3 from J; bases not matched to a gene: 4. Germline V gene lookup returns CDR1 LNHDA and CDR2 SQIVND (reference sequence). The CDR3 has 16 residues. The CDR3 is CASSIGGLAGYNEQFF. The CDR3 region has the DNA TGTGCCAGTAGTATTGGTGGACTAGCGGGCTACAATGAGCAGTTCTTC.

The chain joins TRBV28 to TRBJ2-7; D remains unclear. The CDR3 length is 14 residues. Germline assignment: CDR1 MDHEN and CDR2 SYDVKM. V lost 7 bases, J lost 5 bases, and 18 bases lay in between. The CDR3 sequence is CASIGGGVLHEQYF. The CDR3 nucleotides read TGTGCCAGCATCGGTGGTGGTGTTCTCCACGAGCAGTACTTC.

This chain joins TRBV6-5 and TRBJ2-7; 12 bases line up with TRBD1. The CDR3 has 15 residues. The V gene's germline CDR1 is MNHEY and CDR2 SVGAGI. V shed 5 bases and J 6 bases; nucleotides not matched to a gene: 8. The CDR3 here is CASSAAGTGGGEQYF. The CDR3 nucleotides read TGTGCCAGCAGTGCGGCCGGGACAGGGGGCGGCGAGCAGTACTTC.

V and J are TRBV4-1 and TRBJ2-2; 9 nucleotides align to TRBD2. After removal of 7 bases from V and 0 bases from J, the junction contained 6 bases not matched to a gene. Germline V gene sequence: CDR1 MGHRA, CDR2 YSYEKL. The CDR3 is 16 amino acids. CDR3 region: CASKPRLAANTGELFF. CDR3 coding DNA: TGCGCCAGCAAGCCTAGACTAGCGGCGAACACCGGGGAGCTGTTTTTT.

The rearrangement uses TRBV11-3 and TRBJ2-7, with 10 bases aligning to TRBD2. Per the germline V gene, CDR1 is SGHNT and CDR2 is YENEEA. The CDR3 extends over 17 amino acids. V gave up 1 base and J gave up 2 bases; unmatched junction bases: 8. The CDR3 loop is CASSLVHPGLATYEQYF. CDR3 in DNA: TGTGCCAGCAGCTTAGTGCACCCGGGACTAGCGACCTACGAGCAGTACTTC.

The genes are TRBV19 and TRBJ2-7; D gene uncertain. Trimming stripped 3 bases from V and 5 bases from J, with 17 bases between. Germline CDR1 LNHDA, CDR2 SQIVND (reference sequence). CDR3 length: 15 amino acids. The CDR3 DNA follows: TGTGCCAGTAGTATCCTAGGTGCTAGTCTTAACGAGCAGTACTTC. Amino acid sequence: CASSILGASLNEQYF. Variable domain in full (rest from reference TRBV19 and TRBJ2-7): DGGITQSPKYLFRKEGQNVTLSCEQNLNHDAMYWYRQDPGQGLRLIYYSQIVNDFQKGDIAEGYSVSREKKESFPLTVTSAQKNPTAFYLCASSILGASLNEQYFGPGTRLTVT.

This chain links TRBV6-1 with TRBJ2-5; D possibly corresponds to TRBD1 (6 bases). With 7 bases removed from V and 5 bases from J, the gap between germline ends came to 14 bases. CDR1 is MNHNS and CDR2 is SASEGT in the germline V gene. The CDR3 runs 13 residues. The CDR3 reads CASNLGRGETQYF. The CDR3 DNA sequence: TGTGCCAGCAACCTGGGAAGGGGGGAGACCCAGTACTTC.

The V call is TRBV5-4, the J call TRBJ1-4; maybe TRBD1 (5 bases). This CDR3 comprises 15 residues. V lost 4 bases, J lost 7 bases, and 17 bases lay in between. The germline gives CDR1 SGHNT, CDR2 YYREEE (reference sequence). The CDR3 DNA is TGTGCCAGCAGCAACGGGAGGGGTCGCGGTGAAAAACTGTTTTTT. Residues: CASSNGRGRGEKLFF.

The chain combines TRBV6-5 with TRBJ1-2; TRBD1 aligns across 7 bases. The ends lost 2 bases at V and 4 bases at J; junction bases unmatched: 10. The length of the CDR3 is 16 residues. The V gene's germline CDR1 is MNHEY and CDR2 SVGAGI. DNA of the CDR3: TGTGCCAGCAGTTACGCCGCGACAGGGTCGGCCTATGGCTACACCTTC. Translation: CASSYAATGSAYGYTF.

The chain recombines TRBV25-1 with TRBJ2-1; D may be TRBD1 (5 bases). This CDR3 has 15 residues. V dropped 4 bases and J dropped 2 bases, with 12 bases sitting between them. Germline loops: CDR1 MGHDK, CDR2 SYGVNS. This chain's CDR3 is CASSGAGPTYNEQFF. CDR3 bases: TGTGCCAGCAGTGGCGCAGGGCCAACCTACAATGAGCAGTTCTTC.